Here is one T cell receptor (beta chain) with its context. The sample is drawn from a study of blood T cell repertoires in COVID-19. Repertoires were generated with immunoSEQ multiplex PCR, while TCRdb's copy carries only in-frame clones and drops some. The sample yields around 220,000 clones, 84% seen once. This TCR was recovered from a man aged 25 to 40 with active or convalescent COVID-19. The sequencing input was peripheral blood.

CDR3 bases: TGTGCCAGCTCGTTCACAGGGCGAGAGCAGTTCTTC. Translating it yields CASSFTGREQFF. The chain combines TRBV18 with TRBJ2-1, with D possibly being TRBD1 (6 bases). This CDR3 region has 12 residues. The V end lost 6 bases, the J end lost 10 bases, and 13 bases lay between the germline ends. The germline gives CDR1 KGHSH, CDR2 LQKENI.